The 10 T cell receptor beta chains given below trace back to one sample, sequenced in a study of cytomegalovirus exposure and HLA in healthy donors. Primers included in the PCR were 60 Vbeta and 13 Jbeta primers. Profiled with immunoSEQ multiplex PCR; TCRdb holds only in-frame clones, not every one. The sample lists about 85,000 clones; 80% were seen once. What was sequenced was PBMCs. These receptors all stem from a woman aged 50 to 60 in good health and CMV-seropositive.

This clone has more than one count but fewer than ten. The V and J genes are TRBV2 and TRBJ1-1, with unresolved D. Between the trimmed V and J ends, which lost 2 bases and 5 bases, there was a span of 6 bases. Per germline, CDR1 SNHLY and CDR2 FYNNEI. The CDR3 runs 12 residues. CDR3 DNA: TGTGCCAGCAGTGAAATAGTGACTGAAGCTTTCTTT. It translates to CASSEIVTEAFF.

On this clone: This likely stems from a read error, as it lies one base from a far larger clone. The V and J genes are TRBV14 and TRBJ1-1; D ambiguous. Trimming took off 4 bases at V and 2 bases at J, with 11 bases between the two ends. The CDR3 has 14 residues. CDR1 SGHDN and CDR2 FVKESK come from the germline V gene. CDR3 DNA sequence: TGTGCCAGCAGCCCCGTAAGCTACAACACTGAAGCTTTCTTT. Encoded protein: CASSPVSYNTEAFF.

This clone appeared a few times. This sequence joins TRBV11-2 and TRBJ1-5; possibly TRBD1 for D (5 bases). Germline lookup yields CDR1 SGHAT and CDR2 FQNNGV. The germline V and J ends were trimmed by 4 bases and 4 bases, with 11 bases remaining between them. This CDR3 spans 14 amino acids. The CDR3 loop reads CASSSGLRNQPQHF. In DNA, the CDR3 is TGTGCCAGCAGCTCAGGGCTCCGAAATCAGCCCCAGCATTTT.

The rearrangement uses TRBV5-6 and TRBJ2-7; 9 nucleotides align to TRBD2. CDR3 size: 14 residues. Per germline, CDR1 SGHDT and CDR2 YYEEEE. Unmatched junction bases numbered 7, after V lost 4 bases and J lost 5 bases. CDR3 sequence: CASSVGTSSHEQYV. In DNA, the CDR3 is TGTGCCAGCAGCGTCGGGACTAGCAGCCACGAGCAGTACGTC.

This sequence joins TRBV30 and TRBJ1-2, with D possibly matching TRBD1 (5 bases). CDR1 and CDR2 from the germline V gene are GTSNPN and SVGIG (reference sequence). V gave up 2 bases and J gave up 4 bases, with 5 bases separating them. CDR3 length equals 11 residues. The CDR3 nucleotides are TGTGCCTGGAGTACAGGCTATGGCTACACCTTC. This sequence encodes CAWSTGYGYTF.

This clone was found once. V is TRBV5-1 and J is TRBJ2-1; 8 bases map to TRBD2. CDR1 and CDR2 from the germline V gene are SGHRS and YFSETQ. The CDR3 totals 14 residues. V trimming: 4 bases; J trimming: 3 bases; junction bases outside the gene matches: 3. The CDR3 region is CASSPGGGYNEQFF. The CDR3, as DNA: TGCGCCAGCAGCCCCGGGGGGGGCTACAATGAGCAGTTCTTC.

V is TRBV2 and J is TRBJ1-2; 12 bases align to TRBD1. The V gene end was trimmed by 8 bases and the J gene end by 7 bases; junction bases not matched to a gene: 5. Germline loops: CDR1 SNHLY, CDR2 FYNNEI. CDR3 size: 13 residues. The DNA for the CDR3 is TGTGCCAGCGTGGGACAGGGGGCTGGTGGCTACACCTTC. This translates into CASVGQGAGGYTF.

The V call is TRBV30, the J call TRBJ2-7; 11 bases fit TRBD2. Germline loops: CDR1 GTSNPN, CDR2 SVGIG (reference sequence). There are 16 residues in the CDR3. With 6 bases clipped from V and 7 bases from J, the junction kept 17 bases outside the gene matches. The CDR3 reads CACTRPSGGTSTEQYF. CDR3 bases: TGTGCCTGCACTCGCCCTAGCGGGGGGACTAGTACGGAGCAGTACTTC.

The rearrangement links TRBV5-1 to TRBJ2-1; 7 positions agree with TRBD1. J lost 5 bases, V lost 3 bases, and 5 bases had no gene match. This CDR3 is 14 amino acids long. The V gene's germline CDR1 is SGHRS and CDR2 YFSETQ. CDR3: CASSYQGVNNEQFF. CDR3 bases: TGCGCCAGCAGCTACCAGGGGGTCAACAATGAGCAGTTCTTC.

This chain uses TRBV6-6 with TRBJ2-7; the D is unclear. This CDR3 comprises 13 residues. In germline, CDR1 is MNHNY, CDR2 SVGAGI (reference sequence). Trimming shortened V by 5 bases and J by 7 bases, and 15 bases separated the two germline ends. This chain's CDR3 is CASSPLSWGEQYV. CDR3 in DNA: TGTGCCAGCAGTCCCCTATCATGGGGAGAGCAGTACGTC.